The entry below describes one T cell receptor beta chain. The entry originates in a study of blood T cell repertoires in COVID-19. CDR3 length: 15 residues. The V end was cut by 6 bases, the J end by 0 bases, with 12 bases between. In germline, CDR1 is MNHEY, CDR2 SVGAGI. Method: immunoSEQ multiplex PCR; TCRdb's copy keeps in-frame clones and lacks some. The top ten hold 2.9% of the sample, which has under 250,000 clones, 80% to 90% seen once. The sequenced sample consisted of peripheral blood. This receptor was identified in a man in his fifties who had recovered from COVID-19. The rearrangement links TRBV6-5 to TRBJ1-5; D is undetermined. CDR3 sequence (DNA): TGTGCCAGCAGATTATTATCCTATAGCAATCAGCCCCAGCATTTT. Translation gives CASRLLSYSNQPQHF.